The rows below give T cell receptor beta chains drawn from one sample of a study of T-cell memory formation after mild COVID-19. TCRdb independently ran MiXCR on the 5' RACE reads; one entry per CDR3 protein. The table shows 450,000 or so distinct CDR3 sequences, with around a quarter occurring only once. Sequencing used PBMCs or a T cell subset sorted from them (not recorded which). The receptors derive from an adult woman who had mild COVID-19 (a few samples of this study predate the infection). Cell type and time point are not known. The CDR3 runs from the conserved cysteine through the conserved F or W. D genes are given only for firm matches. Size is stated for part of the rows, as once, few or many counts, or as a class when the clone is expanded.

CDR3nt: TGCAGCGTTCCGGACCACAGCTTGACTGTCTATGGCTACACCTTC; CDR3aa: CSVPDHSLTVYGYTF; abundance: -; d_gene: -; j_gene: TRBJ1-2; v_gene: TRBV29-1
CDR3nt: TGTGCCAGCAGTCCACCCGATCCCCAGGTCGGAGCTTTCTTT; CDR3aa: CASSPPDPQVGAFF; abundance: few; d_gene: -; j_gene: TRBJ1-1; v_gene: TRBV12-3/TRBV12-4
CDR3nt: TGTGCCAGCAGCTCTACAGGGGGGGCCAATCAGCCCCAGCATTTT; CDR3aa: CASSSTGGANQPQHF; abundance: -; d_gene: TRBD1; j_gene: TRBJ1-5; v_gene: TRBV7-6
CDR3nt: TGTGCCAGCAGCTTAACAGGTGTTGGCTACACCTTC; CDR3aa: CASSLTGVGYTF; abundance: many; d_gene: -; j_gene: TRBJ1-2; v_gene: TRBV7-3
CDR3nt: TGTGCCAGCAGTGGACAGGGGGCCGGAGGGGCTTTCTTT; CDR3aa: CASSGQGAGGAFF; abundance: few; d_gene: TRBD1; j_gene: TRBJ1-1; v_gene: TRBV28
CDR3nt: TGTGCCAGCAGTCATAAGTACAATCAGCCCCAGCATTTT; CDR3aa: CASSHKYNQPQHF; abundance: few; d_gene: -; j_gene: TRBJ1-5; v_gene: TRBV27
CDR3nt: TGTGCCAGCAGTCAAACAGGGTCTGAAGCTTTCTTT; CDR3aa: CASSQTGSEAFF; abundance: -; d_gene: -; j_gene: TRBJ1-1; v_gene: TRBV27
CDR3nt: TGTGCCAGCAGCCAGTCGCGATTCAGGGGGCATACCCAAGAGACCCAGTACTTC; CDR3aa: CASSQSRFRGHTQETQYF; abundance: -; d_gene: TRBD1; j_gene: TRBJ2-5; v_gene: TRBV3-1
CDR3nt: TGTGCCAGCAGCGCGGCAGGGTGGGCGAACACTGAAGCTTTCTTT; CDR3aa: CASSAAGWANTEAFF; abundance: few; d_gene: -; j_gene: TRBJ1-1; v_gene: TRBV9
CDR3nt: TGTGCCAGCAGCGCGGCAGGGGGTTTTGGCTACACCTTC; CDR3aa: CASSAAGGFGYTF; abundance: once; d_gene: TRBD1; j_gene: TRBJ1-2; v_gene: TRBV7-9
CDR3nt: TGTGCCACCAGTGATTTGGGGGGGATGGGAGAGACCCAGTACTTC; CDR3aa: CATSDLGGMGETQYF; abundance: once; d_gene: -; j_gene: TRBJ2-5; v_gene: TRBV24-1
CDR3nt: TGTGCCAGCAGCTTAGGATCCGGGACAGCCTATGGCTACACCTTC; CDR3aa: CASSLGSGTAYGYTF; abundance: -; d_gene: TRBD1; j_gene: TRBJ1-2; v_gene: TRBV7-2
CDR3nt: TGTGCCAGCAGCCAAACGGGAGGGGCAGGAGCTTTCTTT; CDR3aa: CASSQTGGAGAFF; abundance: -; d_gene: -; j_gene: TRBJ1-1; v_gene: TRBV3-1
CDR3nt: TGTGCCAGCAACCGGGGGACGAACACCGGGGAGCTGTTTTTT; CDR3aa: CASNRGTNTGELFF; abundance: -; d_gene: -; j_gene: TRBJ2-2; v_gene: TRBV12-3/TRBV12-4
CDR3nt: TGTGCCAGCCGGGGGGACAGCGAGAACACTGAAGCTTTCTTT; CDR3aa: CASRGDSENTEAFF; abundance: few; d_gene: TRBD1; j_gene: TRBJ1-1; v_gene: TRBV25-1
CDR3nt: TGTGCCAGCTCCAGGACCCTGCAGGGGGCAGATACGCAGTATTTT; CDR3aa: CASSRTLQGADTQYF; abundance: -; d_gene: TRBD1; j_gene: TRBJ2-3; v_gene: TRBV5-8
CDR3nt: TGTGCCAGCAGCTTAGCGGCGGGGTTCTCCTACGAGCAGTACTTC; CDR3aa: CASSLAAGFSYEQYF; abundance: few; d_gene: -; j_gene: TRBJ2-7; v_gene: TRBV5-4
CDR3nt: TGTGCCAGCAGGGTAGGAGGGGGGTACACTGAAGCTTTCTTT; CDR3aa: CASRVGGGYTEAFF; abundance: -; d_gene: -; j_gene: TRBJ1-1; v_gene: TRBV27
CDR3nt: TGTGCCAGCAGCCCCGCCGACAGCGGTGGGGATACGCAGTATTTT; CDR3aa: CASSPADSGGDTQYF; abundance: -; d_gene: -; j_gene: TRBJ2-3; v_gene: TRBV3-1
CDR3nt: TGTGCCAGCTCATCTGGGACAGGGGGTAATCAGCCCCAGCATTTT; CDR3aa: CASSSGTGGNQPQHF; abundance: many; d_gene: TRBD1; j_gene: TRBJ1-5; v_gene: TRBV18